Listed below are T cell receptor beta chains from one sample, sequenced in a study of early T cells in non-severe SARS-CoV-2 infection. TCRdb analysed the 5' RACE reads with MiXCR anew, one entry per CDR3 protein. The sample includes roughly 93,000 distinct CDR3 sequences, about 15% seen only once; the top ten take under 0.75%. The material sequenced was whole blood. The source is an adult who was a healthcare worker with PCR-confirmed SARS-CoV-2 infection or an uninfected control (not recorded which). The CDR3 runs from the conserved cysteine through the conserved F or W. The D gene is left open where the match is weak. A row's size may be missing; if present it is once, few, many or a size class.

v_call,j_call,d_call,clone_size,cdr3_aa,cdr3_nt
TRBV27,TRBJ2-1,NA,few,CASSFGWREHNEQFF,TGTGCCAGCAGTTTCGGCTGGCGGGAACACAATGAGCAGTTCTTC
TRBV25-1,TRBJ1-6,NA,few,CASSESWRYNSPLHF,TGTGCCAGCAGTGAATCATGGAGGTATAATTCACCCCTCCACTTT
TRBV12-3/TRBV12-4,TRBJ2-1,TRBD2,NA,CASSILAGGGNEQFF,TGTGCCAGCAGTATACTAGCGGGGGGAGGGAATGAGCAGTTCTTC
TRBV29-1,TRBJ2-3,NA,many,CSAGLGGPTDTQYF,TGCAGCGCTGGGCTGGGGGGCCCCACAGATACGCAGTATTTT
TRBV10-1,TRBJ1-3,NA,few,CASSDTGTGNTIYF,TGCGCCAGCAGTGATACTGGGACTGGAAACACCATATATTTT
TRBV24-1,TRBJ1-5,NA,few,CATSDGHWGNQPQHF,TGTGCCACCAGTGATGGACACTGGGGAAATCAGCCCCAGCATTTT
TRBV29-1,TRBJ2-1,NA,NA,CSVSHASNEQFF,TGCAGCGTCTCCCACGCTAGCAATGAGCAGTTCTTC
TRBV29-1,TRBJ2-1,TRBD2,NA,CSAYSGGIYNEQFF,TGCAGCGCCTATAGCGGGGGGATTTACAATGAGCAGTTCTTC
TRBV7-9,TRBJ2-2,NA,NA,CASSLFRGSNTGELFF,TGTGCCAGCAGCTTATTCCGGGGGTCGAACACCGGGGAGCTGTTTTTT
TRBV2,TRBJ2-2,NA,NA,CASTGSSSIGELFF,TGTGCCAGCACGGGGTCATCTTCTATCGGGGAGCTGTTTTTT
TRBV29-1,TRBJ1-2,NA,once,CSVRQSNYGYTF,TGCAGCGTTAGACAGTCTAACTATGGCTACACCTTC
TRBV24-1,TRBJ1-1,NA,NA,CATRGGNTEAFF,TGTGCCACCCGAGGAGGAAACACTGAAGCTTTCTTT
TRBV10-3,TRBJ2-3,NA,few,CAISGSKATDTQYF,TGTGCCATCAGTGGGTCTAAGGCCACAGATACGCAGTATTTT
TRBV12-3/TRBV12-4,TRBJ2-1,NA,NA,CASRTNNEQFF,TGTGCCAGCAGGACTAACAATGAGCAGTTCTTC
TRBV5-4,TRBJ1-1,TRBD1,few,CASSLGTGGNTEAFF,TGTGCCAGCAGCTTGGGGACAGGGGGTAACACTGAAGCTTTCTTT
TRBV12-3/TRBV12-4,TRBJ2-3,NA,NA,CASSFFRGATDTQYF,TGTGCCAGCAGTTTCTTCCGGGGGGCCACTGATACGCAGTATTTT
TRBV12-3/TRBV12-4,TRBJ1-6,NA,many,CASSFGNSPLHF,TGTGCCAGCAGTTTTGGCAATTCACCCCTCCACTTT
TRBV7-2,TRBJ2-1,NA,many,CASRLTRDTYNEQFF,TGTGCCAGCAGACTAACCCGGGACACATACAATGAGCAGTTCTTC
TRBV6-1,TRBJ2-1,TRBD2,NA,CASSEVAGFTYNEQFF,TGTGCCAGCAGTGAAGTAGCGGGGTTCACATACAATGAGCAGTTCTTC
TRBV6-2/TRBV6-3,TRBJ2-3,TRBD2,NA,CASSYRGVVNTQYF,TGTGCCAGCAGTTATCGGGGGGTCGTAAATACGCAGTATTTT
TRBV6-6,TRBJ2-3,TRBD2,NA,CASRRLAGVTDTQYF,TGTGCCAGCAGGCGACTAGCGGGGGTCACAGATACGCAGTATTTT
TRBV29-1,TRBJ2-3,NA,few,CAEGRAVDTQYF,TGCGCGGAGGGTCGGGCCGTGGATACGCAGTATTTT
TRBV13,TRBJ2-1,NA,NA,CASSLRNYNEQFF,TGTGCCAGCAGCTTAAGGAATTACAATGAGCAGTTCTTC
TRBV6-1,TRBJ2-4,NA,many,CASSSEPSRNIQYF,TGTGCCAGCAGTTCAGAGCCTTCGAGAAACATTCAGTACTTC
TRBV7-9,TRBJ2-5,NA,NA,CASSAEETQYF,TGTGCCAGCAGCGCCGAAGAGACCCAGTACTTC
TRBV27,TRBJ2-5,NA,few,CASSNPGEQETQYF,TGTGCCAGCAGTAATCCGGGGGAACAAGAGACCCAGTACTTC
TRBV6-6,TRBJ2-1,NA,NA,CASSYSGVDEQFF,TGTGCCAGCAGTTACAGTGGGGTCGATGAGCAGTTCTTC
TRBV29-1,TRBJ2-5,NA,few,CSVEDFRRGPETQYF,TGCAGCGTTGAAGATTTCCGCAGGGGCCCGGAGACCCAGTACTTC
TRBV7-2,TRBJ2-1,TRBD1,few,CASSFGQGASWEQFF,TGTGCCAGCAGCTTCGGACAGGGGGCGTCGTGGGAGCAGTTCTTC
TRBV30,TRBJ2-3,NA,few,CAWSVGRTDTQYF,TGTGCCTGGAGTGTTGGTCGCACAGATACGCAGTATTTT
TRBV6-5,TRBJ1-2,TRBD1,few,CASSYVPGQGYGYTF,TGTGCCAGCAGTTACGTACCGGGACAGGGCTATGGCTACACCTTC
TRBV5-1,TRBJ2-3,NA,many,CASSLDRRDTQYF,TGCGCCAGCAGCTTGGACAGGAGAGATACGCAGTATTTT
TRBV3-1,TRBJ1-4,NA,few,CASSLEQRGEKLFF,TGTGCCAGCAGCTTGGAACAGCGCGGTGAAAAACTGTTTTTT
TRBV20-1,TRBJ2-1,TRBD2,few,CSARVPSGGPAGEQFF,TGCAGTGCTAGGGTTCCTAGCGGGGGACCGGCCGGTGAGCAGTTCTTC
TRBV10-2,TRBJ1-4,NA,NA,CASRGSAGATNEKLFF,TGCGCCAGCAGGGGATCGGCGGGGGCAACTAATGAAAAACTGTTTTTT
TRBV2,TRBJ2-3,TRBD2,NA,CARATSPTDTQYF,TGTGCCAGAGCGACTAGCCCAACAGATACGCAGTATTTT
TRBV29-1,TRBJ2-1,TRBD1,many,CSVSPRDRGWDEQFF,TGCAGCGTTAGCCCCCGGGACAGGGGTTGGGATGAGCAGTTCTTC
TRBV12-3/TRBV12-4,TRBJ1-1,TRBD1,NA,CASSGQGAVKIEAFF,TGTGCCAGCAGCGGACAGGGGGCTGTCAAAATTGAAGCTTTCTTT
TRBV20-1,TRBJ2-5,NA,NA,CSASRSANQETQYF,TGCAGTGCTAGTCGGTCGGCAAACCAAGAGACCCAGTACTTC
TRBV20-1,TRBJ2-1,TRBD2,many,CSARGTSGHWQFF,TGCAGTGCTAGAGGGACTAGCGGGCACTGGCAGTTCTTC
TRBV20-1,TRBJ1-5,NA,few,CSGTELTAGLNQPQHF,TGCAGTGGGACAGAATTGACAGCCGGACTCAATCAGCCCCAGCATTTT
TRBV5-1,TRBJ1-5,TRBD1,NA,CASSSTGLSNQPQHF,TGCGCCAGCAGCTCGACAGGGCTAAGCAATCAGCCCCAGCATTTT
TRBV21-1,TRBJ1-5,NA,few,CAIIRDSSWGCNQPQHF,TGTGCCATTATCCGGGACTCCTCTTGGGGATGCAATCAGCCCCAGCATTTT
TRBV29-1,TRBJ1-1,NA,few,CSVRSVTEAFF,TGCAGCGTCAGATCGGTCACTGAAGCTTTCTTT
TRBV10-3,TRBJ2-6,NA,NA,CAIGGDTTSGANVLTF,TGTGCCATCGGAGGGGATACGACCTCTGGGGCCAACGTCCTGACTTTC
TRBV6-1,TRBJ2-3,NA,NA,CASSLGAMRTDTQYF,TGTGCCAGCAGCCTGGGGGCAATGAGGACAGATACGCAGTATTTT
TRBV12-3/TRBV12-4,TRBJ1-5,NA,few,CASSLGTTQPQHF,TGTGCCAGCAGTTTGGGAACAACTCAGCCCCAGCATTTT
TRBV3-1,TRBJ1-2,NA,few,CASNAGLTIPYGYTF,TGTGCCAGCAACGCGGGACTGACCATACCCTATGGCTACACCTTC
TRBV3-1,TRBJ1-1,NA,few,CASSQGAITEAFF,TGTGCCAGCAGCCAAGGGGCTATCACTGAAGCTTTCTTT